Below, one T cell receptor beta chain is given with its context. No antigen is known for it. This specimen comes from a study of PD-1 blockade in classical Hodgkin lymphoma. Time point reported: cycle 4 day 1 (C4D1), after more than five weeks of nivolumab. Relapse was seen in all patients after autologous stem cell transplantation, and brentuximab vedotin exposure was variable. Researchers pulled CD8+ T cells out of thawed PBMCs using magnetic negative selection. Study outcomes and limitations: Baseline TCR diversity was reportedly lower in newly diagnosed patients than in healthy donors. It was reported as lower still in relapsed/refractory patients. Undefined causes, possibly disease activity or prior therapy, underlie the repertoire differences. Lower baseline TCR diversity marked trial partial responders and progressors.

Sequencing used immunoSEQ multiplex PCR; TCRdb keeps in-frame clones, though not all of them. The table includes more than 9,500 clones, 70% to 90% detected once. With 1 base clipped from V and 4 bases from J, the junction kept 4 bases outside the gene matches. The CDR3 runs to 14 residues. In germline, CDR1 is SGHTA, CDR2 FQGNSA. The sequence was obtained from a human donor with classical Hodgkin lymphoma. The donor label of this sample is uncertain. The sequencing here drew on CD8+ T cells from blood, taken before the fourth cycle of nivolumab. The chain joins TRBV7-2 to TRBJ2-7; 7 bases align to TRBD2. In DNA form, the CDR3 reads TGTGCCAGCAGCTTAGGGACTAGTACATACGAGCAGTACTTC. Translated: CASSLGTSTYEQYF.